The 32 T cell receptor beta chains below come from one sample, sequenced in a study of a mutant IDH1 vaccine in newly diagnosed glioma. Assay used: immunoSEQ multiplex PCR; TCRdb lists only in-frame clones, some missing. The sample holds fewer than 45,000 clones; around 74% are singletons and the top ten take 5% to 6.5%. No cognate antigen is known for these TCRs. Time point defined: week 23, last vaccination. Every vaccination contained 300 ug of the mutant IDH1 20-mer peptide and was paired with topical imiquimod. The sequences come from PBMCs, collected from a glioma patient whose treatment included an IDH1 peptide vaccine. These receptors were taken from a man in his forties or fifties with glioma.

The chain employs TRBV18 and TRBJ1-5; the D gene is possibly TRBD1 (5 bases). CDR1 and CDR2 from the germline V gene are KGHSH and LQKENI. The CDR3 covers 13 residues. Trimming shortened V by 3 bases and J by 4 bases, and 7 bases separated the two germline ends. CDR3 in DNA: TGTGCCAGCTCACCCGGGGCGAATCAGCCCCAGCATTTT. It specifies CASSPGANQPQHF.

The V call is TRBV7-3, the J call TRBJ1-1; no definite D call. CDR1 and CDR2 (germline): SGHTA, FQGTGA. The CDR3 is 15 residues long. V lost 5 bases and J lost 2, with 15 bases in between. This CDR3 reads CASSVDRVLNTEAFF. The CDR3 region has the DNA TGTGCCAGCAGCGTCGACCGAGTTCTCAACACTGAAGCTTTCTTT.

The chain joins TRBV5-6 to TRBJ1-2; the D gene is possibly TRBD1 (6 bases). V lost 2 bases, J lost 4 bases, and 9 bases lay in between. Looked up from germline, CDR1 is SGHDT and CDR2 is YYEEEE. The CDR3 consists of 13 residues. The CDR3 nucleotides read TGTGCCAGCAGCTTAGGGGGGGCCTATGGCTACACCTTC. It is translated as CASSLGGAYGYTF.

J is TRBJ1-2 and V is TRBV27; D is possibly TRBD1 (5 bases). V gave up 4 bases and J gave up 6 bases, with 12 bases separating them. The CDR3 has 13 residues. CDR1 and CDR2 (germline): MNHEY, SMNVEV (reference sequence). The chain's CDR3 is CASSSNGGNGYTF. The CDR3 coding sequence is TGTGCCAGCAGTTCCAATGGGGGGAATGGCTACACCTTC.

The chain has TRBV2 and TRBJ2-1; D not resolved. V was cut by 4 bases and J by 10 bases, with 8 bases left in between. CDR1 and CDR2 (germline): SNHLY, FYNNEI. This CDR3 contains 11 residues. CDR3 DNA: TGTGCCAGCAGTGCACTTCAGGAGCAGTTCTTC. This gives the protein CASSALQEQFF.

The CDR3 DNA reads as TGTGCCAGCAGTCTGGGGGACTTCTACGAGCAGTACTTC. The encoded protein is CASSLGDFYEQYF. This chain links TRBV2 with TRBJ2-7; D perhaps matches TRBD2 (6 bases). Germline CDR1 reads SNHLY; CDR2 reads FYNNEI. Trimming cost V 5 bases and J 3 bases, with 11 bases left between them. The CDR3 sequence is 13 residues long.

This clone was picked up a small number of times. The chain couples TRBV6-5 to TRBJ1-5; a possible D gene is TRBD1 (6 bases). This CDR3 is 14 amino acids long. The V end was cut by 6 bases, the J end by 7 bases, with 16 bases between. CDR1 MNHEY and CDR2 SVGAGI come from the germline V gene. CDR3 region: CASRDRSGIQPQHF. The CDR3 DNA reads TGTGCCAGCAGAGACAGGTCCGGTATCCAGCCCCAGCATTTT.

This clone was seen only a few times. The rearrangement links TRBV5-1 to TRBJ2-1, with D unresolved. The V end lost 5 bases, the J end lost 0 bases, and 6 bases lay between the germline ends. CDR3 length: 13 residues. The V gene's germline CDR1 is SGHRS and CDR2 YFSETQ. The CDR3 sequence: CASRADSYNEQFF. In nucleotides, the CDR3 is TGCGCCAGCAGGGCGGACTCCTACAATGAGCAGTTCTTC.

This clone was counted only a few times. The V gene is TRBV7-3, the J gene TRBJ2-1; weak D call: TRBD1 (5 bases). Trimming left V 1 base short and J 3 bases short, with 10 bases between. This CDR3 has 15 amino acids. Germline V lookup: CDR1 SGHTA, CDR2 FQGTGA. The DNA for the CDR3 is TGTGCCAGCAGCTTAAAGGGGTTTGGCTACAATGAGCAGTTCTTC. Translated: CASSLKGFGYNEQFF.

The chain links TRBV7-9 to TRBJ2-3; D uncertain. Trimming took off 5 bases at V and 0 bases at J, with 15 bases between the two ends. There are 16 residues in the CDR3. Germline CDR1 reads SEHNR; CDR2 reads FQNEAQ (reference sequence). In nucleotides, the CDR3 is TGTGCCAGCAGCGAGAGGAAGGGAAGAAGCACAGATACGCAGTATTTT. Amino acids: CASSERKGRSTDTQYF.

J is TRBJ1-5 and V is TRBV2; D is unresolved. This CDR3 spans 15 amino acids. V lost 6 bases and J 2 bases, leaving 14 bases between the germline ends. Germline CDR1 SNHLY, CDR2 FYNNEI. The CDR3 coding sequence is TGTGCCAGCAGGGACCCAAGGAATGGCAATCAGCCCCAGCATTTT. Amino acid sequence: CASRDPRNGNQPQHF.

The chain joins TRBV12-5 to TRBJ2-3; D gene unclear. Trimming cost V 6 bases and J 2 bases, with 12 bases left between them. Germline CDR1 and CDR2: LGHNT and FRNRAP. This CDR3 region has 14 residues. Here the CDR3 DNA reads TGTGCTAGTGGACGCCTCGAGGACACAGATACGCAGTATTTT. Translation: CASGRLEDTDTQYF.

V is TRBV2 and J is TRBJ2-6; 8 bases are shared with TRBD1. The CDR3 covers 19 residues. V shed 6 bases, J shed 0 bases, and the junction held 13 bases outside the gene matches. Per the germline V gene, CDR1 is SNHLY and CDR2 is FYNNEI. The CDR3 loop reads CASSDGRTGKSSGANVLTF. DNA for the CDR3: TGTGCCAGCAGCGATGGGAGGACAGGGAAGAGCTCTGGGGCCAACGTCCTGACTTTC.

The chain carries TRBV2 and TRBJ2-5; D is uncertain. The CDR3 is 12 residues long. The ends were cut back, 5 bases at V and 3 bases at J, with 7 bases in the middle. In germline, CDR1 is SNHLY, CDR2 FYNNEI. CDR3 in DNA: TGTGCCAGCAGTCTGGGGAAAGAGACCCAGTACTTC. Amino acid sequence: CASSLGKETQYF.

This clone was counted between two and nine times. This chain uses TRBV5-6 with TRBJ1-1, with 10 positions matching TRBD1. The CDR3 runs 13 residues. Per the germline V gene, CDR1 is SGHDT and CDR2 is YYEEEE. V shed 3 bases, J shed 5 bases, and the junction held 1 base outside the gene matches. CDR3 region: CASSWTGGTEAFF. The CDR3 DNA reads as TGTGCCAGCAGCTGGACAGGGGGGACTGAAGCTTTCTTT.

The rearrangement links TRBV1 to TRBJ2-1; the table's D gene call, TRBD2, was not cross checked with the DNA. TRBV1 is shown as a pseudogene. The CDR3 runs to 14 residues. CDR3 bases: TGCACCAGCAGCCCCCCCCTCGGCGGGTATGAGCAGTTCTTC. It codes for CTSSPPLGGYEQFF.

The rearrangement links TRBV7-9 to TRBJ2-3; TRBD1 is a possible D gene (5 bases). This CDR3 is built from 14 residues. Trimming took 1 base from V and 4 from J, leaving 9 bases between them. The V gene's germline CDR1 is SEHNR and CDR2 FQNEAQ (reference sequence). The CDR3 coding sequence is TGTGCCAGCAGCTTAGAGGGGTATCCAGATACGCAGTATTTT. It yields the protein CASSLEGYPDTQYF.

This clone was observed a few times. The chain uses TRBV4-1 and TRBJ1-1; D unresolved. The CDR3 is 13 residues long. V dropped 4 bases and J dropped 4 bases, with 10 bases sitting between them. CDR1 and CDR2 (germline): MGHRA, YSYEKL. The CDR3: CASSRGPATEAFF. CDR3 coding DNA: TGCGCCAGCAGCCGTGGACCGGCCACTGAAGCTTTCTTT.

The genes are TRBV13 and TRBJ2-1, with TRBD2 matching over 10 bases. With 5 bases clipped from V and 7 bases from J, the junction kept 11 bases outside the gene matches. The germline V gene encodes CDR1 PRHDT and CDR2 FYEKMQ (reference sequence). CDR3 length: 16 residues. The CDR3: CASSEGSGGAGNEQFF. The CDR3 DNA follows: TGTGCCAGCAGCGAAGGAAGCGGGGGGGCAGGGAATGAGCAGTTCTTC.

V and J are TRBV7-2 and TRBJ1-5; D is unclear. The V and J ends lost 1 base and 4 bases respectively, with 11 bases between them. The CDR3 runs 15 residues. Germline V gene sequence: CDR1 SGHTA, CDR2 FQGNSA. The CDR3 DNA reads TGTGCCAGCAGCTTAGTGGGGTCCCAAAATCAGCCCCAGCATTTT. Its protein is CASSLVGSQNQPQHF.

The rearrangement uses TRBV28 and TRBJ2-5, with a possible D match to TRBD2 (6 bases). With 5 bases removed from V and 4 bases from J, the gap between germline ends came to 17 bases. Germline V gene lookup returns CDR1 MDHEN and CDR2 SYDVKM. CDR3 length equals 15 residues. In DNA, the CDR3 is TGTGCCAGCAGTACGCCGGGGCGGGGACCAGAGACCCAGTACTTC. This translates into CASSTPGRGPETQYF.

This clone was seen a single time. The chain recombines TRBV2 with TRBJ1-3, with 12 positions matching TRBD1. Germline CDR1 and CDR2: SNHLY and FYNNEI. The CDR3 runs 16 residues. V was pared by 6 bases and J by 2 bases, with 5 bases of the junction left unmatched. The CDR3 nucleotides are TGTGCCAGCAGGTCCTGGGACAGGGGGCCTGGAAACACCATATATTTT. It specifies CASRSWDRGPGNTIYF.

The gene calls are TRBV18 and TRBJ1-5; tentative D call: TRBD1 (5 bases). The CDR3 runs 14 residues. The germline V and J ends were trimmed by 3 bases and 6 bases, with 12 bases remaining between them. Germline V CDR1 and CDR2: KGHSH, LQKENI. This CDR3 is CASSPPGVSQPQHF. The CDR3 DNA sequence: TGTGCCAGCTCACCGCCGGGGGTGAGTCAGCCCCAGCATTTT.

This chain joins TRBV6-6 and TRBJ2-5; D possibly corresponds to TRBD1 (5 bases). With 7 bases removed from V and 4 bases from J, the gap between germline ends came to 16 bases. Germline CDR1 is MNHNY and CDR2 is SVGAGI (reference sequence). The CDR3 runs 14 residues. CDR3 region: CASKGTRGAETQYF. The CDR3 DNA is TGTGCCAGCAAAGGAACCCGTGGGGCAGAGACCCAGTACTTC.

The J gene is TRBJ1-3, the V gene TRBV5-1; tentative D call: TRBD1 (5 bases). V gave up 4 bases and J gave up 0 bases, with 11 bases separating them. The CDR3 runs 15 residues. Germline CDR1 is SGHRS and CDR2 is YFSETQ. CDR3 protein: CASSGDVASGNTIYF. CDR3 in DNA: TGCGCCAGCAGCGGGGACGTTGCCTCTGGAAACACCATATATTTT.

This chain links TRBV6-5 with TRBJ1-1; possible D gene TRBD1, 5 bases. Trimming took off 6 bases at V and 6 bases at J, with 14 bases between the two ends. The CDR3 has 13 residues. From germline, CDR1 is MNHEY and CDR2 SVGAGI. CDR3 DNA sequence: TGTGCCAGCAGCACGGCGGGGGGGTCTGAAGCTTTCTTT. Residues: CASSTAGGSEAFF.

The chain couples TRBV4-1 to TRBJ1-5; D unresolved. Between the trimmed V and J ends, which lost 0 bases and 4 bases, there was a span of 7 bases. Germline V CDR1 and CDR2: MGHRA, YSYEKL. The CDR3 is made up of 14 amino acids. The CDR3 loop reads CASSQEYGNQPQHF. The CDR3 nucleotides read TGCGCCAGCAGCCAAGAATACGGAAATCAGCCCCAGCATTTT.

The rearrangement links TRBV30 to TRBJ2-2; TRBD2 matches 8 bases. The trim removed 7 bases at V and 0 bases at J, leaving 13 bases unmatched. The CDR3 sequence is 17 residues long. Germline V gene lookup returns CDR1 GTSNPN and CDR2 SVGIG (reference sequence). CDR3 in amino acids: CAFSSSRLAPNTGELFF. The CDR3 DNA reads TGTGCCTTCTCCTCCTCTAGACTAGCGCCGAACACCGGGGAGCTGTTTTTT. The variable domain in full, completed from reference TRBV30 and TRBJ2-2, reads SQTIHQWPATLVQPVGSPLSLECTVEGTSNPNLYWYRQAAGRGLQLLFYSVGIGQISSEVPQNLSASRPQDRQFILSSKKLLLSDSGFYLCAFSSSRLAPNTGELFFGEGSRLTVL.

The chain is built from TRBV20-1 and TRBJ2-7; D ambiguous. The CDR3 is made up of 11 amino acids. Per germline, CDR1 DFQATT and CDR2 SNEGSKA (reference sequence). V gave up 7 bases and J gave up 6 bases, with 13 bases separating them. The CDR3 nucleotides read TGCAGTGTAGCAAGGGAAGGCGAGCAGTACTTC. It specifies CSVAREGEQYF.

The chain employs TRBV9 and TRBJ2-2; 10 bases match TRBD1. The CDR3 is 18 amino acids. The germline CDR1 and CDR2 sequences are SGDLS and YYNGEE. V lost 0 bases and J lost 5; bases outside the gene matches: 10. The chain's CDR3 is CASSVGQGDRGRTGELFF. The CDR3 bases are TGTGCCAGCAGCGTAGGGCAGGGGGACAGGGGACGAACCGGGGAGCTGTTTTTT.

This clone was observed a handful of times. The rearrangement joins TRBV6-5 to TRBJ1-6, with TRBD1 matching 7 bases. Germline CDR1 is MNHEY and CDR2 is SVGAGI. After removal of 6 bases from V and 5 bases from J, the junction contained 4 bases not matched to a gene. CDR3 length equals 14 residues. The chain's CDR3 is CASRQGTDNSPLHF. DNA of the CDR3: TGTGCCAGCAGACAGGGGACAGATAATTCACCCCTCCACTTT.

This clone turned up a few times. Other nucleotide sequences from this sample produce the same CDR3. The rearrangement joins TRBV6-5 to TRBJ2-7; TRBD1 agrees at 9 bases. The CDR3 loop spans 15 amino acids. Germline CDR1 reads MNHEY; CDR2 reads SVGAGI. V lost 2 bases to trimming and J lost 4 bases; unmatched junction nucleotides: 6. CDR3 residues: CASSYDPGQGYEQYF. Written as DNA, the CDR3 is TGTGCCAGCAGTTACGATCCGGGACAGGGATACGAGCAGTACTTC.